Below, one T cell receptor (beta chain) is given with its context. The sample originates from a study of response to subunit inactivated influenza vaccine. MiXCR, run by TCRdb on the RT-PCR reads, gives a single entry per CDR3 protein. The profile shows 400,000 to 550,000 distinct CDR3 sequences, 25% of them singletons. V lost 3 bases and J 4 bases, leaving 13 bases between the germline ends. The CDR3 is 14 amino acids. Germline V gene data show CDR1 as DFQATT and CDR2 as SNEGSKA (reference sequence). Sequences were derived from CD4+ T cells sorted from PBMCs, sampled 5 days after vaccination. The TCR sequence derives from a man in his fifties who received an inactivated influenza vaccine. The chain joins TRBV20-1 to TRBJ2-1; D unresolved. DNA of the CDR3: TGCAGTGCTAGTAATGCGGAGAAGTACAATGAGCAGTTCTTC. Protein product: CSASNAEKYNEQFF.